Reported below is one T cell receptor (beta chain). Its antigen is not identified. Using the 5' RACE reads, TCRdb records one entry per CDR3 protein without DNA. The sample spans just over 300,000 distinct CDR3 sequences; the ten largest clones claim 5.5% to 6.5%. This sample is drawn from a study of monozygotic twins with inflammatory bowel disease. Study results and caveats: Using the inverse Simpson index, IBD patients had lower TCRbeta diversity than healthy co-twins.

Isolation of total RNA was performed on whole blood, with no prior T cell sorting. CDR3 length: 19 residues. The V gene's germline CDR1 is KGHDR and CDR2 SFDVKD. The sample taken for sequencing was blood. The V call is TRBV24-1, the J call TRBJ2-1; there is no DNA to check the TCRdb D call of TRBD1. This TCR was sampled from a human donor with ulcerative colitis or Crohn's disease, or a healthy co-twin of an affected twin (not recorded which). Here the CDR3 reads CATSDLRQMGGTDYNEQFF.